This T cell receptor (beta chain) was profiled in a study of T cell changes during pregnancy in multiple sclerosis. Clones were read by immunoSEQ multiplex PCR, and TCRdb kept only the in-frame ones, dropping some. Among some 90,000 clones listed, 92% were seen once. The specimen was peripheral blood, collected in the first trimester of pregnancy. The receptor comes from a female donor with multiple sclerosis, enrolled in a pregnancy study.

CDR3 sequence: CASSRTGVTEAFF. The CDR3 region has the DNA TGTGCCAGCAGCCGGACAGGGGTTACTGAAGCTTTCTTT. The rearrangement uses TRBV14 and TRBJ1-1, with TRBD1 identical over 9 bases. V was pared by 4 bases and J by 5 bases, with 2 bases of the junction left unmatched. This CDR3 has 13 residues. Per the germline V gene, CDR1 is SGHDN and CDR2 is FVKESK.